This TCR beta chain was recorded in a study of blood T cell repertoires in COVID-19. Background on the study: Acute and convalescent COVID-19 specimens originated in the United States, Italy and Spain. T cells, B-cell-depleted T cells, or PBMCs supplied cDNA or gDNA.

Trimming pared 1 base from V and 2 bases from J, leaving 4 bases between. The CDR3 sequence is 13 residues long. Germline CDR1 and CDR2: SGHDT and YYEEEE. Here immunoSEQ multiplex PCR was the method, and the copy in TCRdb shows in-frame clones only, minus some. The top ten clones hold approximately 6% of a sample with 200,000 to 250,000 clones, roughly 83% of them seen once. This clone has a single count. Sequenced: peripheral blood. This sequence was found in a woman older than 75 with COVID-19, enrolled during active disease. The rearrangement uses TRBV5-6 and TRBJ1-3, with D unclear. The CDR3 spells CASSLPAGNTIYF. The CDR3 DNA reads TGTGCCAGCAGCTTGCCAGCTGGAAACACCATATATTTT.